This T cell receptor (beta chain) comes out of a study of blood T cells in healthy people across ages. In its sample, this clonotype was seen a few times. For the second PCR, which ran for about 7 to 12 cycles, a sample-barcoded 5' primer and a J-beta primer mix were used. The authors tagged each cDNA molecule using a template-switch adaptor with 12 random nucleotides. MiXCR was run by TCRdb on the 5' RACE reads, yielding one entry per CDR3 protein. The sample carries around 710,000 distinct CDR3 sequences, roughly 45% recorded once. The CDR3 length is 13 residues. Germline trimming cut 5 bases from V and 10 bases from J; bases unmatched to any gene: 7.

The source of this sequence is a woman aged 55-75 years in good health. The sample was blood. J is TRBJ2-1 and V is TRBV12-3 or TRBV12-4; 8 nucleotides align to TRBD2. CDR3 in amino acids: CASSGSGVEEQFF. For the CDR3, the DNA is TGTGCCAGCAGTGGTAGCGGGGTGGAAGAGCAGTTCTTC.